A selection of T cell receptor beta chains follows, all from one sample in a study of blood T cell repertoires in COVID-19. Sequencing used immunoSEQ multiplex PCR; TCRdb keeps in-frame clones, though not all of them. The sample lists about 150,000 clones, about 80% seen once, with about 7.7% in the top ten. The sample was PBMCs or T cells enriched from blood (not recorded which). These receptors all stem from a man aged 50-59 years who had recovered from COVID-19. The conserved cysteine and the conserved F or W are not part of the CDR3 here. Each record gives: CDR3 protein, D gene, clone size, V gene. The D gene is left open where the match is weak. Rows may omit the clone size; those that give it use once, few, many or a size class.

CDR3aa: ASSPNRARQETQY
d_gene: -
abundance: -
v_gene: TRBV3-1/TRBV3-2

CDR3aa: ASSLNSGMGETQY
d_gene: -
abundance: -
v_gene: TRBV7-7

CDR3aa: ASSERSGGKAGELF
d_gene: TRBD2
abundance: -
v_gene: TRBV6-1

CDR3aa: ASSQKTRVPRGGGGNEQF
d_gene: TRBD2
abundance: -
v_gene: TRBV4-2

CDR3aa: ASSGTSGGSYEQY
d_gene: TRBD2
abundance: once
v_gene: TRBV11-3

CDR3aa: ASSPRSGNTIY
d_gene: -
abundance: -
v_gene: TRBV18

CDR3aa: ASSGQGAGEQY
d_gene: TRBD1
abundance: few
v_gene: TRBV2

CDR3aa: ASSLVGGVGRSRRGYT
d_gene: -
abundance: few
v_gene: TRBV7-9

CDR3aa: ASSWGQGNQPQH
d_gene: TRBD1
abundance: -
v_gene: TRBV6-6

CDR3aa: ASSPDSGNTEAF
d_gene: -
abundance: -
v_gene: TRBV18

CDR3aa: ASSLFGDWNYGYT
d_gene: -
abundance: -
v_gene: TRBV5-1

CDR3aa: ASSKTSGGSYEQY
d_gene: TRBD2
abundance: -
v_gene: TRBV6-2/TRBV6-3

CDR3aa: ASGLPRPGTGSSGANVLT
d_gene: TRBD1
abundance: -
v_gene: TRBV12-5

CDR3aa: ASSGTGVTGELF
d_gene: TRBD1
abundance: -
v_gene: TRBV9

CDR3aa: ATSRGSNEKLF
d_gene: -
abundance: -
v_gene: TRBV15

CDR3aa: ASSPDRVGEKLF
d_gene: TRBD1
abundance: -
v_gene: TRBV18

CDR3aa: ASSPITGGYGYT
d_gene: TRBD1
abundance: -
v_gene: TRBV19

CDR3aa: ASSYTRQAYNSPLH
d_gene: -
abundance: -
v_gene: TRBV6-5

CDR3aa: ASKHIQGPRSPLH
d_gene: TRBD1
abundance: -
v_gene: TRBV5-1

CDR3aa: ASSSSGTGGQETQY
d_gene: TRBD1
abundance: -
v_gene: TRBV5-1

CDR3aa: ASSLDLDYGYT
d_gene: -
abundance: -
v_gene: TRBV5-4

CDR3aa: ASSQTGGIDGYT
d_gene: TRBD1
abundance: -
v_gene: TRBV2